The rows below give T cell receptor beta chains drawn from one sample of a study of human T cells and chemical hapten exposure. Each CDR3 protein is one row after TCRdb ran MiXCR on the RACE reads. The sample consists of some 300,000 distinct CDR3 sequences, around 5.5% of them appearing once. The material sequenced was whole blood, taken in connection with sensitization to the hapten diphenylcyclopropenone (DPC). Receptor source: a woman aged 18-35 years with alopecia areata. Some clones in this sample may be carry-over from other donors' samples. Each CDR3 is given with its conserved first and last residue. The D gene is left open where the match is weak. Size values are once, few and many counts, or a class for expanded clones, and some rows have none.

>TRBV14|TRBD1|few|TRBJ1-2
TGTGCCAGCAGCCAAGACCGGACAGGCGGCTACACCTTC
CASSQDRTGGYTF
>TRBV20-1|.|.|TRBJ1-6
TGCAGTGCTAACCCGGGCTCCTATAATTCACCCCTCCACTTT
CSANPGSYNSPLHF
>TRBV3-1|.|many|TRBJ2-3
TGTGCCAGCAGCCAAGGCGGATTTAGCACAGATACGCAGTATTTT
CASSQGGFSTDTQYF
>TRBV6-5|.|many|TRBJ2-3
TGTGCCAGCAGTTACTCGTCGACAGAGACAGATACGCAGTATTTT
CASSYSSTETDTQYF
>TRBV7-6|.|few|TRBJ1-1
TGTGCCAGCGTAGGTCCTGAAGCTTTCTTT
CASVGPEAFF
>TRBV11-3|TRBD1|few|TRBJ2-1
TGTGCCAGCAGCTCAGGACAGGGGAACTACAATGAGCAGTTCTTC
CASSSGQGNYNEQFF
>TRBV6-2/TRBV6-3|TRBD1|few|TRBJ1-6
TGTGCCAGCAGTTACTCTGCGTGGACAGGGCGGAATTCACCCCTCCACTTT
CASSYSAWTGRNSPLHF
>TRBV3-1|.|.|TRBJ1-2
TGTGCCAGCAGCCAAGGTCCGCAGGTGGGCTATGGCTACACCTTC
CASSQGPQVGYGYTF
>TRBV7-2|.|many|TRBJ2-3
TGTGCCAGCAGCTCCCAAAATGTTGATACGCAGTATTTT
CASSSQNVDTQYF
>TRBV6-1|.|.|TRBJ1-2
TGTGCCAGCAGTGAAGTAACGGCTGAGGGGGGCCTATATGGCTACACCTTC
CASSEVTAEGGLYGYTF
>TRBV29-1|.|.|TRBJ1-2
TGCAGCGTTGAAGGGTTCCAGGGCGAGGGCTATGGCTACACCTTC
CSVEGFQGEGYGYTF
>TRBV7-2|.|many|TRBJ1-2
TGTGCCAGCACCACAGGGAACTATGGCTACACCTTC
CASTTGNYGYTF
>TRBV4-2|.|few|TRBJ1-3
TGTGCCAGCAGCCAAGCGCCACTCATCGGACACACCATATATTTT
CASSQAPLIGHTIYF
>TRBV3-1|.|many|TRBJ1-3
TGTGCCAGCAGCCATAGCCACTCTGGAAACACCATATATTTT
CASSHSHSGNTIYF
>TRBV4-3|TRBD1|many|TRBJ1-2
TGCGCCAGCAGCCAAGAAATAGCCCGGGACAGGGGGAGTGGCTACACCTTC
CASSQEIARDRGSGYTF
>TRBV7-2|TRBD1|few|TRBJ2-3
TGTGCCAGCAGCTTAGAGACAGGGTCACATACGCAGTATTTT
CASSLETGSHTQYF
>TRBV5-4|TRBD2|few|TRBJ2-1
TGTGCCAGCAGCCCGTCTTATGCGGGGGGGCTCTCCTACAATGAGCAGTTCTTC
CASSPSYAGGLSYNEQFF
>TRBV9|.|few|TRBJ2-1
TGTGCCAGCAGCGTGGGGGGGCCCCCTCCTACATACAATGAGCAGTTCTTC
CASSVGGPPPTYNEQFF
>TRBV9|TRBD1|.|TRBJ1-2
TGTGCCAGCAGCGTAGCGACAGGGGGCGGCGGAATCGATGGCTACACCTTC
CASSVATGGGGIDGYTF
>TRBV7-9|TRBD1|.|TRBJ1-1
TGTGCCAGCAGCCCGGGGGACAGGGCGAACACTGAAGCTTTCTTT
CASSPGDRANTEAFF
>TRBV24-1|.|.|TRBJ2-5
TGTGCCACCAGTGATCCAGTGTACCAAGAGACCCAGTACTTC
CATSDPVYQETQYF
>TRBV29-1|.|.|TRBJ2-1
TGCAGCGTTGTTGCAGTGGCAGACAATGAGCAGTTCTTC
CSVVAVADNEQFF
>TRBV6-5|TRBD1|few|TRBJ1-2
TGTGCCAGCACCGACCCGCAGGGGGCCGACTATGGCTACACCTTC
CASTDPQGADYGYTF
>TRBV5-5|.|few|TRBJ1-1
TGTGCCAGCAGCACCATTCCACAGGTTTCACTCACTGAAGCTTTCTTT
CASSTIPQVSLTEAFF
>TRBV18|.|.|TRBJ1-1
TGTGCCAGCTCACCACGAGGCCACGCAGCAATGAACACTGAAGCTTTCTTT
CASSPRGHAAMNTEAFF
>TRBV5-1|TRBD2|few|TRBJ2-2
TGCGCCAGCAGCTTACCAGGACTAGGCGACACCGGGGAGCTGTTTTTT
CASSLPGLGDTGELFF
>TRBV5-1|.|few|TRBJ2-7
TGCGCCAGCAGCTTGTTCGGGGGCAGCAGCTACGAGCAGTACTTC
CASSLFGGSSYEQYF
>TRBV6-2/TRBV6-3|.|.|TRBJ1-6
TGTGCCAGCAGTTACCAGGGAAAATCACCCCTCCACTTT
CASSYQGKSPLHF
>TRBV7-8|.|.|TRBJ2-3
TGTGCCAGCAGCTTAGCGATTCTCGATACGCAGTATTTT
CASSLAILDTQYF
>TRBV14|TRBD1|many|TRBJ1-4
TGTGCCAGCAGCCAAGAACAGGGGCCTGGCGAAAAACTGTTTTTT
CASSQEQGPGEKLFF
>TRBV19|.|.|TRBJ2-1
TGTGCCAGTAGGGACTTACTAGGTGGGACCTACAATGAGCAGTTCTTC
CASRDLLGGTYNEQFF
>TRBV7-4|TRBD1|.|TRBJ1-1
TGTGCCAGCAGCTCCAGGGGGGCAGACACTGAAGCTTTCTTT
CASSSRGADTEAFF
>TRBV7-2|.|many|TRBJ1-1
TGTGCCAGCAGCTTAGCGCTGTCACTGAACACTGAAGCTTTCTTT
CASSLALSLNTEAFF
>TRBV21-1|.|many|TRBJ1-1
TGTGCCAGCAGCAAAGCGTTAGAAGGGATTAACACTGAAGCTTTCTTT
CASSKALEGINTEAFF
>TRBV7-9|.|few|TRBJ1-4
TGTGCCAGCAGCTTAGCGGCAGGCACTAATGAAAAACTGTTTTTT
CASSLAAGTNEKLFF
>TRBV20-1|.|many|TRBJ1-5
TGCAGTGCTAGAGAGGGTTCGAGGGGCAATCAGCCCCAGCATTTT
CSAREGSRGNQPQHF
>TRBV30|TRBD1|many|TRBJ1-6
TGTGCCTGGAGTGCACCCTTTCGGACAGGGCCGGGTATGTTTTTTAATTCACCCCTCCACTTT
CAWSAPFRTGPGMFFNSPLHF
>TRBV6-2/TRBV6-3|TRBD1|.|TRBJ2-1
TGTGCCAGCAGTTACCCCGGGACAGGGGCCTACAATGAGCAGTTCTTC
CASSYPGTGAYNEQFF
>TRBV12-3/TRBV12-4|.|.|TRBJ1-1
TGTGCCAGCAGTACTAAACAGGCAGCGAACACTGAAGCTTTCTTT
CASSTKQAANTEAFF
>TRBV5-6|.|many|TRBJ2-1
TGTGCCAGCAGGGTGGTGGATTTGTCAGACAATGAGCAGTTCTTC
CASRVVDLSDNEQFF